Below are 19 T cell receptor beta chains sequenced from a single sample in a study of shared clonotypes between healthy human individuals. Repertoires were generated with immunoSEQ multiplex PCR, while TCRdb's copy carries only in-frame clones and drops some. Of under 550,000 clones listed, approximately 95% are singletons. The sequenced material came from naive CD4+ T cells sorted from blood. The subset was: CD45RA+ positively selected. These receptors were obtained from a woman aged 25-40 years in good health.

The chain joins TRBV6-6 to TRBJ2-5, with TRBD2 as a possible D gene (5 bases). Germline loops: CDR1 MNHNY, CDR2 SVGAGI (reference sequence). The V and J ends lost 6 bases and 4 bases respectively, with 15 bases between them. This CDR3 spans 14 amino acids. DNA for the CDR3: TGTGCCAGCAGCCCCTCTGGCGGGTCAGAGACCCAGTACTTC. Protein: CASSPSGGSETQYF.

A remark on this clone: The sample contains more than one DNA sequence encoding this CDR3. The genes are TRBV7-9 and TRBJ1-1, with D possibly being TRBD1 (6 bases). The CDR3 length is 14 residues. With 3 bases removed from V and 3 bases from J, the gap between germline ends came to 11 bases. Germline-derived CDR1 and CDR2 are SEHNR and FQNEAQ (reference sequence). As DNA, the CDR3 is TGTGCCAGCAGCTTGGAGTGGGGGCACACTGAAGCTTTCTTT. Protein product: CASSLEWGHTEAFF.

V usage is TRBV11-2 and J usage is TRBJ2-2; TRBD1 matches at 8 bases. Germline CDR1 and CDR2: SGHAT and FQNNGV. This CDR3 comprises 16 residues. Germline trimming cut 4 bases from V and 4 bases from J; bases unmatched to any gene: 8. The CDR3 nucleotides are TGTGCCAGCAGCTACCGGACAGGGTCGGGCACCGGGGAGCTGTTTTTT. This sequence encodes CASSYRTGSGTGELFF.

This chain connects TRBV6-5 to TRBJ1-5; 7 nucleotides align to TRBD1. The V segment lost 6 bases and the J segment 7 bases; nucleotides outside the gene matches: 9. Germline loops: CDR1 MNHEY, CDR2 SVGAGI. The CDR3 has 14 amino acids. In nucleotides, the CDR3 is TGTGCCAGCAGAAAGTCAGGGGGAGGACAGCCCCAGCATTTT. Its protein product is CASRKSGGGQPQHF.

V usage is TRBV18 and J usage is TRBJ1-4; D may be TRBD1 (5 bases). Germline V gene sequence: CDR1 KGHSH, CDR2 LQKENI. The V gene lost 3 bases and the J gene lost 8 bases, with 13 bases spanning the gap. The CDR3 has 14 amino acids. DNA for the CDR3: TGTGCCAGCTCACCGGCACGGGCAGGGGAAAAACTGTTTTTT. Its protein product is CASSPARAGEKLFF.

The V call is TRBV6-6, the J call TRBJ1-5; D is uncertain. The V end lost 6 bases, the J end lost 7 bases, and 16 bases lay between the germline ends. The CDR3 consists of 14 residues. From germline, CDR1 is MNHNY and CDR2 SVGAGI (reference sequence). CDR3 nucleotides: TGTGCCAGCAGATCTCAAGGAGAGGGCCAGCCCCAGCATTTT. It translates to CASRSQGEGQPQHF.

The chain recombines TRBV11-2 with TRBJ2-5; 10 bases align to TRBD1. Matching the DNA end better, TRBJ2-7 makes the J call doubtful. CDR3 length: 15 residues. Germline CDR1 SGHAT, CDR2 FQNNGV. This CDR3 is CASSSLRQGAFEQYF. In DNA form, the CDR3 reads TGTGCCAGCAGCTCTCTTCGACAGGGGGCGTTCGAGCAGTACTTC.

A word on this clone: Within the sample, other DNA sequences also encode this same CDR3. This sequence joins TRBV28 and TRBJ2-5, with D unresolved. The CDR3 is 12 residues long. Germline V lookup: CDR1 MDHEN, CDR2 SYDVKM. The V end was cut by 6 bases, the J end by 5 bases, with 10 bases between. CDR3 DNA sequence: TGTGCCAGCAGCCCTCCTCGGGAGACCCAGTACTTC. Protein: CASSPPRETQYF.

The J gene is TRBJ2-7, the V gene TRBV14, with 9 bases aligning to TRBD2. With V trimmed by 4 bases and J by 0 bases, 4 bases remained unmatched. This CDR3 has 15 amino acids. Germline values: CDR1 SGHDN, CDR2 FVKESK. In nucleotides, the CDR3 is TGTGCCAGCAGCCCTGGACTAGCGCCCTCCTACGAGCAGTACTTC. This encodes CASSPGLAPSYEQYF.

This rearrangement joins TRBV6-6 to TRBJ1-2, with TRBD1 as a possible D gene (6 bases). Trimming pared 4 bases from V and 5 bases from J, leaving 14 bases between. Germline V gene data show CDR1 as MNHNY and CDR2 as SVGAGI (reference sequence). This CDR3 has 14 amino acids. The CDR3 protein is CASSSMGRGYGYTF. For the CDR3, the DNA is TGTGCCAGCAGTTCAATGGGCAGGGGTTATGGCTACACCTTC.

In DNA form, the CDR3 reads TGTGCCAGCAGCTTGTCGGTCGGAACTGAAGCTTTCTTT. Residues: CASSLSVGTEAFF. The chain combines TRBV11-1 with TRBJ1-1, with D hard to call. V dropped 3 bases and J dropped 5 bases, with 10 bases sitting between them. The CDR3 is made up of 13 amino acids. Per germline, CDR1 SGHAT and CDR2 FQDESV (reference sequence).

This clone has a handful of counts. This chain joins TRBV9 and TRBJ1-5, with a weak D call TRBD1 (6 bases). Germline CDR1 reads SGDLS; CDR2 reads YYNGEE. Trimming took off 0 bases at V and 8 bases at J, with 12 bases between the two ends. The CDR3 extends over 14 amino acids. Here the CDR3 reads CASSVEGGREPQHF. The DNA for the CDR3 is TGTGCCAGCAGCGTAGAAGGGGGACGGGAGCCCCAGCATTTT.

The chain couples TRBV7-2 to TRBJ2-5, with 7 positions matching TRBD1. Germline-derived CDR1 and CDR2 are SGHTA and FQGNSA. The CDR3 sequence is 15 residues long. Losses at the gene ends were 3 bases for V and 6 bases for J; bases not matched to a gene: 10. The CDR3 protein is CASSFRDSLRKTQYF. The CDR3 coding sequence is TGTGCCAGCAGCTTCCGGGACAGCCTACGAAAGACCCAGTACTTC. Variable domain in full (rest from reference TRBV7-2 and TRBJ2-5): GAGVSQSPSNKVTEKGKDVELRCDPISGHTALYWYRQSLGQGLEFLIYFQGNSAPDKSGLPSDRFSAERTGGSVSTLTIQRTQQEDSAVYLCASSFRDSLRKTQYFGPGTRLLVL.

This chain joins TRBV5-6 and TRBJ2-5; maybe TRBD2 (5 bases). The germline V gene encodes CDR1 SGHDT and CDR2 YYEEEE. With 1 base removed from V and 0 bases from J, the gap between germline ends came to 13 bases. CDR3 length: 16 amino acids. CDR3 coding DNA: TGTGCCAGCAGCTTGTTTCTAGCCCCGTACCAAGAGACCCAGTACTTC. Protein: CASSLFLAPYQETQYF.

This rearrangement joins TRBV29-1 to TRBJ1-3, with D possibly matching TRBD1 (5 bases). Trimming stripped 3 bases from V and 4 bases from J, with 7 bases between. CDR3 length: 12 residues. Germline CDR1 SQVTM, CDR2 ANQGSEA. CDR3: CSVEAGGNTIYF. Here the CDR3 DNA reads TGCAGCGTTGAGGCAGGGGGAAACACCATATATTTT.

The chain carries TRBV7-9 and TRBJ2-1; D is undetermined. Trimming shortened V by 5 bases and J by 7 bases, and 21 bases separated the two germline ends. Germline V CDR1 and CDR2: SEHNR, FQNEAQ (reference sequence). The CDR3 covers 16 residues. DNA of the CDR3: TGTGCCAGCAGCCCAGGTCGCACGGGTCACTGGAATGAGCAGTTCTTC. Amino acid sequence: CASSPGRTGHWNEQFF. The entire variable domain, with the rest obtained from reference TRBV7-9 and TRBJ2-1, is as follows: DTGVSQNPRHKITKRGQNVTFRCDPISEHNRLYWYRQTLGQGPEFLTYFQNEAQLEKSRLLSDRFSAERPKGSFSTLEIQRTEQGDSAMYLCASSPGRTGHWNEQFFGPGTRLTVL.

This clone was observed a handful of times. This chain uses TRBV28 with TRBJ1-2; D is undetermined. Germline CDR1 and CDR2: MDHEN and SYDVKM. The CDR3 has 12 amino acids. Trimming removed 5 bases from V and 4 bases from J, with 8 bases in between. The DNA for the CDR3 is TGTGCCAGCAGTATTAAGGGCTATGGCTACACCTTC. It specifies CASSIKGYGYTF.

The V and J genes are TRBV6-1 and TRBJ2-7; TRBD2 matches 14 bases. This CDR3 comprises 18 residues. The V gene's germline CDR1 is MNHNS and CDR2 SASEGT. V gave up 4 bases and J gave up 3 bases; unmatched junction bases: 11. CDR3 sequence (DNA): TGTGCCAGCAGTGGCCCGACTAGCGGGAGGGAAAGGAGCTACGAGCAGTACTTC. Its translation: CASSGPTSGRERSYEQYF.

Of note for this clone: The same CDR3 can be traced to other DNA sequences in this sample. This sequence joins TRBV5-4 and TRBJ1-1; D unclear. The CDR3 runs 13 residues. CDR1 and CDR2 from the germline V gene are SGHNT and YYREEE (reference sequence). V lost 0 bases, J lost 1 base, and 4 bases lay in between. The CDR3 coding sequence is TGTGCCAGCAGCTTGGCCGGGAACACTGAAGCTTTCTTT. Protein product: CASSLAGNTEAFF.